This T cell receptor beta chain derives from a study of shared clonotypes between healthy human individuals. Notes on the study in general: Tissue TCR repertoires likely differ from these blood-only repertoires. Relative to memory subsets, naive subsets generally showed larger estimated richness.

Comments on this clone: Its specificity is not known.

V lost 1 base, J lost 1 base, and 10 bases stayed unmatched. The germline gives CDR1 SGHAT, CDR2 FQNNGV. The CDR3 runs to 18 residues. In the original workflow: Quality scores were absent from the junction-only immunoSEQ sequences, so filtering differed. Generated by immunoSEQ multiplex PCR, the TCRdb table keeps only in-frame clones and is missing some. V and J calls plus clone size are reproduced from that table; the DNA served to infer D and trimming. The sample yields approximately 2,300,000 clones, about nine tenths seen once. Donors comprised healthy HIV-negative adults lacking recent acute infections or vaccinations.

Sample: naive CD4+ T cells from PBMCs. The subset is: CD45RA+ positively selected. The rearrangement joins TRBV11-2 to TRBJ2-5; TRBD2 matches at 9 bases. The clonotype was recovered from a man aged 18-30 years in good health. Some clones in this sample may be carry-over from other donors' samples. CDR3 in amino acids: CASSLVKVGGRAQETQYF. Here the CDR3 DNA reads TGTGCCAGCAGCTTAGTTAAGGTTGGCGGGAGGGCCCAAGAGACCCAGTACTTC. Using reference TRBV11-2 and TRBJ2-5 for the parts outside the CDR3, the full variable domain is EAGVAQSPRYKIIEKRQSVAFWCNPISGHATLYWYQQILGQGPKLLIQFQNNGVVDDSQLPKDRFSAERLKGVDSTLKIQPAKLEDSAVYLCASSLVKVGGRAQETQYFGPGTRLLVL.